This entry describes one TCR beta chain. Its antigen is still unknown. V lost 2 bases and J 5 bases, leaving 7 bases between the germline ends. The CDR3 is made up of 12 amino acids. Germline assignment: CDR1 SGDLS and CDR2 YYNGEE. This record belongs to a study of OX40 agonist ivuxolimab in advanced cancers. Study at large: Three patients, one with hepatocellular carcinoma and two with cutaneous melanoma, responded partially.

Here immunoSEQ multiplex PCR was the method, and the copy in TCRdb shows in-frame clones only, minus some. In the table there are 48,000 or so clones, about 87% of which are singletons. Points from the study as a whole: The expanded peripheral T cells' antigen specificity was not determined. Some nonresponders additionally presented with little normalized T-cell clonal expansion. Average numbers of expanded clones were greater in CD8+ T cells than in CD4+.

The chain couples TRBV9 to TRBJ2-5; D remains unclear. The sample was CD4+ or CD8+ T cells sorted from blood, taken in a trial of the OX40 agonist ivuxolimab. The sequence was obtained from an adult with an advanced solid tumor such as melanoma, head and neck, liver or kidney cancer. CDR3 DNA sequence: TGTGCCAGCAGCGTTCCCAGGGAGACCCAGTACTTC. Residues: CASSVPRETQYF.